Listed here is a single T cell receptor beta chain. Antigen specificity is unknown. The germline CDR1 and CDR2 sequences are KGHSH and LQKENI. V shed 0 bases, J shed 1 base, and the junction held 5 bases outside the gene matches. This CDR3 comprises 16 residues. Some clones are missing from TCRdb's copy, which holds only in-frame ones; the method was immunoSEQ multiplex PCR. The sample lists 90,000 to 130,000 clones, about 85% occurring once. This sample stems from a study of cytomegalovirus exposure and HLA in healthy donors. Study-wide findings and caveats: Most TCR sequences were seen very rarely across donors, but some public TCRs occurred in many. The authors enumerated some 170 TCR beta chains as linked to cytomegalovirus.

The V gene is TRBV18, the J gene TRBJ1-1, with 7 bases identical to TRBD1. The source material was PBMCs. This clonotype was obtained from a woman under 30 in good health and CMV-seronegative. The DNA for the CDR3 is TGTGCCAGCTCACCACCCGGACAGGCCGGGAACACTGAAGCTTTCTTT. Residues: CASSPPGQAGNTEAFF.